The 29 T cell receptor beta chains in this list originate from one sample, sequenced in a study of blood T cell repertoires in COVID-19. Some clones are missing from TCRdb's copy, which holds only in-frame ones; the method was immunoSEQ multiplex PCR. Here the sample spans about 320,000 clones, approximately 86% being singletons. Input material: PBMCs or T cells enriched from blood (not recorded which). The receptors originated from a woman aged 18-30 years who had recovered from COVID-19.

This chain uses TRBV18 with TRBJ2-1; D not certain. Germline CDR1 is KGHSH and CDR2 is LQKENI. Trimming removed 0 bases from V and 0 bases from J, with 9 bases in between. The CDR3 is made up of 16 amino acids. The CDR3 sequence is CASSPPRRSSYNEQFF. CDR3 bases: TGTGCCAGCTCACCACCCCGGCGGAGCTCCTACAATGAGCAGTTCTTC.

V is TRBV5-1 and J is TRBJ1-2; D is uncertain. Germline loops: CDR1 SGHRS, CDR2 YFSETQ. CDR3 size: 14 residues. Trimming removed 5 bases at V and 4 bases at J, with 15 bases between. The CDR3: CASRPDSTVYGYTF. For the CDR3, the DNA is TGCGCCAGCAGACCTGACTCGACGGTCTATGGCTACACCTTC. The whole variable domain, remainder taken from reference TRBV5-1 and TRBJ1-2, is KAGVTQTPRYLIKTRGQQVTLSCSPISGHRSVSWYQQTPGQGLQFLFEYFSETQRNKGNFPGRFSGRQFSNSRSEMNVSTLELGDSALYLCASRPDSTVYGYTFGSGTRLTVV.

CDR3 in amino acids: CAISDPAQGNTEAFF. CDR3 coding DNA: TGTGCCATCAGTGACCCGGCGCAGGGGAACACTGAAGCTTTCTTT. The chain couples TRBV10-3 to TRBJ1-1; the D gene is possibly TRBD1 (5 bases). The germline V gene encodes CDR1 ENHRY and CDR2 SYGVKD. This CDR3 has 15 residues. Trimming stripped 3 bases from V and 1 base from J, with 12 bases between.

Worth noting for this clone: This sample includes further DNA sequences coding for the same CDR3. The rearrangement links TRBV28 to TRBJ1-4; D may be TRBD1 (6 bases). Trimming left V 3 bases short and J 4 bases short, with 9 bases between. The CDR3 covers 14 residues. Germline V gene lookup returns CDR1 MDHEN and CDR2 SYDVKM. DNA of the CDR3: TGTGCCAGCAGTTTGGCAGGGGTTAATGAAAAACTGTTTTTT. Encoded protein: CASSLAGVNEKLFF.

CDR3 in DNA: TGTGCCAGCAGCTTAGAGCATATGCGGGACGAGCAGTACTTC. Protein sequence: CASSLEHMRDEQYF. V is TRBV7-8 and J is TRBJ2-7; tentatively, D is TRBD2 (5 bases). The V end lost 1 base, the J end lost 5 bases, and 12 bases lay between the germline ends. The CDR3 has 14 amino acids. Germline CDR1 reads SGHVS; CDR2 reads FQNEAQ.

This clone was counted between two and nine times. The J gene is TRBJ2-5, the V gene TRBV9, with a weak D call TRBD1 (5 bases). The CDR3 runs 13 residues. Germline V gene data show CDR1 as SGDLS and CDR2 as YYNGEE. Between the trimmed V and J ends, which lost 3 bases and 3 bases, there was a span of 9 bases. CDR3 protein: CASSGDRKETQYF. As DNA, the CDR3 is TGTGCCAGCAGCGGTGACAGAAAAGAGACCCAGTACTTC.

The gene calls are TRBV14 and TRBJ1-2; 9 nucleotides match TRBD1. CDR3 length: 15 residues. The V and J ends lost 1 base and 4 bases, in that order; junction bases with no gene match: 4. Germline V gene data show CDR1 as SGHDN and CDR2 as FVKESK. The CDR3 reads CASSQVGQGFYGYTF. For the CDR3, the DNA is TGTGCCAGCAGCCAAGTAGGACAGGGGTTCTATGGCTACACCTTC.

The CDR3 is CASRLSGGAYEQYF. The CDR3, as DNA: TGTGCCAGCAGACTTAGCGGGGGGGCCTACGAGCAGTACTTC. The chain employs TRBV6-5 and TRBJ2-7; 11 positions agree with TRBD2. Germline V lookup: CDR1 MNHEY, CDR2 SVGAGI. There are 14 residues in the CDR3. V dropped 6 bases and J dropped 2; count of bases not matched to a gene: 3.

Written as DNA, the CDR3 is TGTGCCAGCAGTGAATTAGACAGGAACTCTGGAAACACCATATATTTT. It codes for CASSELDRNSGNTIYF. This chain connects TRBV6-1 to TRBJ1-3; maybe TRBD1 (6 bases). Germline values: CDR1 MNHNS, CDR2 SASEGT. This CDR3 has 16 residues. The germline V and J ends were trimmed by 2 bases and 0 bases, with 11 bases remaining between them.

The rearrangement links TRBV30 to TRBJ1-1; D may be TRBD1 (6 bases). The ends were cut back, 0 bases at V and 3 bases at J, with 17 bases in the middle. Germline CDR1 GTSNPN, CDR2 SVGIG (reference sequence). The CDR3 runs 16 residues. CDR3: CAWSVGAGEMYTEAFF. For the CDR3, the DNA is TGTGCCTGGAGTGTTGGGGCAGGGGAAATGTACACTGAAGCTTTCTTT.

The chain has TRBV10-3 and TRBJ1-2, with 8 positions matching TRBD1. This CDR3 has 14 amino acids. CDR1 and CDR2 (germline): ENHRY, SYGVKD. With 6 bases clipped from V and 8 bases from J, the junction kept 11 bases outside the gene matches. The CDR3 is CAISLDRDLSGYTF. As DNA, the CDR3 is TGTGCCATCAGCTTGGACAGGGACCTCTCCGGCTACACCTTC.

The chain combines TRBV7-2 with TRBJ1-1, with 7 bases fitting TRBD1. V lost 2 bases to trimming and J lost 0 bases; unmatched junction nucleotides: 12. Germline V CDR1 and CDR2: SGHTA, FQGNSA. The CDR3 totals 18 residues. CDR3 loop: CASSLSLLTGFMNTEAFF. The CDR3 nucleotides are TGTGCCAGCAGCTTATCACTATTGACAGGGTTTATGAACACTGAAGCTTTCTTT.

This clone came up a few times. This chain uses TRBV6-1 with TRBJ1-5; D may be TRBD1 (5 bases). Between the trimmed V and J ends, which lost 1 base and 5 bases, there was a span of 9 bases. The CDR3 is 14 residues long. The germline CDR1 and CDR2 sequences are MNHNS and SASEGT. In DNA, the CDR3 is TGTGCCAGCAGTGAAGGACAGCACTATCAGCCCCAGCATTTT. Protein: CASSEGQHYQPQHF.

This clone occurred a few times. The V gene is TRBV3-1 (or the pseudogene TRBV3-2), the J gene TRBJ2-7; 10 bases line up with TRBD2. Per germline, CDR1 LGHDT and CDR2 YNNKEL (reference sequence). The V segment lost 1 base and the J segment 6 bases; nucleotides outside the gene matches: 9. This CDR3 is 16 amino acids long. The DNA for the CDR3 is TGTGCCAGCAGCCAAGTAAGAGCTAGCGGGAGACGCGAGCAGTACTTC. The encoded protein is CASSQVRASGRREQYF.

This clone was detected once. The chain employs TRBV30 and TRBJ2-2; 16 nucleotides line up with TRBD2. V shed 8 bases and J 3 bases; nucleotides not matched to a gene: 9. The CDR3 is 17 residues long. Per the germline V gene, CDR1 is GTSNPN and CDR2 is SVGIG (reference sequence). CDR3 DNA sequence: TGTGCCCGAACGGGGACTAGCGGGGGGGCTTACACCGGGGAGCTGTTTTTT. It yields the protein CARTGTSGGAYTGELFF.

The V and J genes are TRBV28 and TRBJ2-7; TRBD2 matches 8 bases. The CDR3 extends over 13 amino acids. V shed 6 bases and J 2 bases; nucleotides not matched to a gene: 3. Per germline, CDR1 MDHEN and CDR2 SYDVKM. The CDR3 region has the DNA TGTGCCAGCAGGCGTAGCGGGACCTACGAGCAGTACTTC. This sequence encodes CASRRSGTYEQYF.

The chain combines TRBV12-3 or TRBV12-4 with TRBJ1-2; the D gene is possibly TRBD1 (5 bases). The CDR3 contains 13 residues. V gave up 6 bases and J gave up 4 bases, with 12 bases separating them. This CDR3 is CASSPRTSYGYTF. CDR3 in DNA: TGTGCCAGCAGCCCGAGGACAAGCTATGGCTACACCTTC.

The chain carries TRBV19 and TRBJ2-2; perhaps TRBD2 as D (5 bases). This CDR3 is 18 amino acids long. Germline-derived CDR1 and CDR2 are LNHDA and SQIVND (reference sequence). V was trimmed by 5 bases and J by 3 bases, leaving 22 bases between them. CDR3 in DNA: TGTGCCAGTAGTCGCTACCCCTCGGGGAGAAAGGACACCGGGGAGCTGTTTTTT. Translated, it gives CASSRYPSGRKDTGELFF. Full variable domain (rest looked up from reference TRBV19 and TRBJ2-2): DGGITQSPKYLFRKEGQNVTLSCEQNLNHDAMYWYRQDPGQGLRLIYYSQIVNDFQKGDIAEGYSVSREKKESFPLTVTSAQKNPTAFYLCASSRYPSGRKDTGELFFGEGSRLTVL.

This sequence joins TRBV5-8 and TRBJ2-3; D is uncertain. V was pared by 0 bases and J by 2 bases, with 7 bases between. The CDR3 sequence is 14 residues long. Germline CDR1 and CDR2: SGHTS and YDEGEE. This CDR3 is CASSLGQDTDTQYF. CDR3 sequence (DNA): TGTGCCAGCAGCTTGGGTCAGGACACAGATACGCAGTATTTT.

The chain couples TRBV18 to TRBJ1-6, with TRBD1 matching 7 bases. Unmatched junction bases numbered 4, after V lost 3 bases and J lost 5 bases. Germline loops: CDR1 KGHSH, CDR2 LQKENI. This CDR3 comprises 15 residues. The CDR3 nucleotides are TGTGCCAGCTCACCGGGGACAGCAAATAATTCACCCCTCCACTTT. Translation: CASSPGTANNSPLHF.

J is TRBJ1-3 and V is TRBV5-6; a weak D match, TRBD1 (6 bases). CDR1 is SGHDT, CDR2 YYEEEE, per germline. The CDR3 extends over 15 amino acids. The germline V and J ends were trimmed by 5 bases and 4 bases, with 16 bases remaining between them. The CDR3 sequence is CASRVTGSAGNTIYF. The CDR3 DNA sequence: TGTGCCAGCAGAGTCACAGGGTCGGCGGGAAACACCATATATTTT. Full variable domain (outside the CDR3, taken from reference TRBV5-6 and TRBJ1-3): DAGVTQSPTHLIKTRGQQVTLRCSPKSGHDTVSWYQQALGQGPQFIFQYYEEEERQRGNFPDRFSGHQFPNYSSELNVNALLLGDSALYLCASRVTGSAGNTIYFGEGSWLTVV.

The V and J genes are TRBV4-1 and TRBJ1-5; D might be TRBD1 (5 bases). This CDR3 comprises 14 residues. V was trimmed by 4 bases and J by 0 bases, leaving 7 bases between them. The germline gives CDR1 MGHRA, CDR2 YSYEKL. The CDR3 here is CASSLDSSNQPQHF. CDR3 in DNA: TGCGCCAGCAGCCTCGACAGTAGCAATCAGCCCCAGCATTTT.

This clone was observed a single time. The V and J genes are TRBV7-8 and TRBJ2-6; no clear D gene. Trimming removed 5 bases from V and 4 bases from J, with 12 bases in between. The CDR3 covers 15 residues. CDR1 and CDR2 (germline): SGHVS, FQNEAQ. In DNA form, the CDR3 reads TGTGCCAGCAGCCATCTATCCCCCGGGGCCAACGTCCTGACTTTC. It is translated as CASSHLSPGANVLTF.

V and J are TRBV27 and TRBJ2-3, with TRBD1 matching 7 bases. The CDR3 consists of 13 residues. The germline CDR1 and CDR2 sequences are MNHEY and SMNVEV (reference sequence). Unmatched junction bases numbered 1, after V lost 2 bases and J lost 5 bases. Here the CDR3 reads CASSLRGLDTQYF. CDR3 in DNA: TGTGCCAGCAGTTTAAGGGGGCTAGATACGCAGTATTTT.

V and J are TRBV2 and TRBJ1-1; 7 bases fit TRBD1. Germline loops: CDR1 SNHLY, CDR2 FYNNEI. The CDR3 length is 13 residues. After removal of 8 bases from V and 0 bases from J, the junction contained 3 bases not matched to a gene. For the CDR3, the DNA is TGTGCCAGCGGGGACAGACTGAACACTGAAGCTTTCTTT. This codes for CASGDRLNTEAFF. Full variable domain (rest looked up from reference TRBV2 and TRBJ1-1): EPEVTQTPSHQVTQMGQEVILRCVPISNHLYFYWYRQILGQKVEFLVSFYNNEISEKSEIFDDQFSVERPDGSNFTLKIRSTKLEDSAMYFCASGDRLNTEAFFGQGTRLTVV.

The chain uses TRBV9 and TRBJ2-3; the match to TRBD2 covers 7 bases. This CDR3 is built from 16 residues. Germline V CDR1 and CDR2: SGDLS, YYNGEE. The trim removed 0 bases at V and 1 base at J, leaving 5 bases unmatched. The CDR3 DNA follows: TGTGCCAGCAGCGTAGATCTAGCGGTCGGCACAGATACGCAGTATTTT. Its protein product is CASSVDLAVGTDTQYF.

In this sample, this clone turned up a few times. The V call is TRBV9, the J call TRBJ2-1, with 7 bases matching TRBD2. Looked up from germline, CDR1 is SGDLS and CDR2 is YYNGEE. The junction had 8 bases not matched to a gene; V was cut back by 3 bases and J by 5 bases. This CDR3 has 15 amino acids. The CDR3 here is CASSAGGGADNEQFF. In DNA, the CDR3 is TGTGCCAGCAGCGCGGGAGGCGGGGCAGACAATGAGCAGTTCTTC.

This rearrangement joins TRBV4-1 to TRBJ2-1; 12 nucleotides match TRBD2. Unmatched junction bases numbered 9, after V lost 1 base and J lost 11 bases. This CDR3 is 16 amino acids long. Germline lookup yields CDR1 MGHRA and CDR2 YSYEKL. The CDR3 here is CASSQATGTSGYKQFF. As DNA, the CDR3 is TGCGCCAGCAGCCAAGCAACCGGGACTAGCGGGTATAAGCAGTTCTTC.

This clone was observed once. V usage is TRBV5-8 and J usage is TRBJ1-1, with a tentative D call TRBD1 (6 bases). The germline V and J ends were trimmed by 4 bases and 4 bases, with 17 bases remaining between them. CDR3 length: 15 amino acids. From germline, CDR1 is SGHTS and CDR2 YDEGEE. The CDR3 DNA sequence: TGTGCCAGCAGCCTCGAGGGGGGGGCGAGCACTGAAGCTTTCTTT. Residues: CASSLEGGASTEAFF.